This entry lists 8 T cell receptor beta chains sequenced from one sample in a study of cytomegalovirus exposure and HLA in healthy donors (dated by TCRdb to about 2017). Libraries came from the immunoSEQ multiplex PCR assay. A mixture of 60 forward primers for TCR Vbeta segments and 13 reverse primers for TCR Jbeta segments was used in the multiplex PCR. Entries here come from immuneACCESS through TCRdb and include only in-frame sequences with V and J called. Some clones fail to appear in such tables; in the studies checked, an unresolved V gene covers under half of the shortfall, and the cause of the remainder is unknown. The table for this sample lists 120,000 or so clones; approximately 80% of them were counted only once. Roughly 3.1% of the sample goes to the ten largest clones. Sample: PBMCs. Receptors were obtained from a man aged 25-45 years in good health and CMV-seronegative.

The gene calls are TRBV25-1 and TRBJ1-5; perhaps TRBD1 as D (6 bases). V was cut by 2 bases and J by 7 bases, with 9 bases left in between. This CDR3 spans 13 amino acids. CDR1 is MGHDK and CDR2 is SYGVNS in the germline V gene. The CDR3 reads CASSERGGQPQHF. The CDR3 nucleotides are TGTGCCAGCAGTGAAAGAGGGGGACAGCCCCAGCATTTT.

The gene calls are TRBV10-1 and TRBJ2-5, with TRBD1 as a possible D gene (6 bases). V was shortened by 4 bases and J by 2 bases, with 8 bases between the two germline ends. Per the germline V gene, CDR1 is WNHNN and CDR2 is SYGVQD (reference sequence). The CDR3 is 13 amino acids. CDR3 in amino acids: CASSATGQETQYF. The DNA of the CDR3 is TGCGCCAGCAGTGCGACAGGACAAGAGACCCAGTACTTC.

The chain has TRBV27 and TRBJ2-7; D is perhaps TRBD2 (5 bases). Trimming took off 3 bases at V and 2 bases at J, with 11 bases between the two ends. The CDR3 is 14 amino acids. Germline CDR1 MNHEY, CDR2 SMNVEV (reference sequence). In DNA form, the CDR3 reads TGTGCCAGCAGTTTCTGGAGAGGGCCCTACGAGCAGTACTTC. Translating it yields CASSFWRGPYEQYF.

This clone was seen once. J is TRBJ2-3 and V is TRBV27; 11 nucleotides match TRBD2. CDR1 is MNHEY, CDR2 SMNVEV, per germline (reference sequence). V trimming: 6 bases; J trimming: 2 bases; junction bases outside the gene matches: 19. The CDR3 covers 20 residues. This CDR3 reads CASRLLSTSGSYEVTDTQYF. In nucleotides, the CDR3 is TGTGCCAGCAGACTACTTTCCACTAGCGGGAGTTATGAGGTCACAGATACGCAGTATTTT.

The chain has TRBV9 and TRBJ2-1; 10 bases line up with TRBD2. Germline CDR1 and CDR2: SGDLS and YYNGEE. J gave up 9 bases and V 0 bases, and 6 bases lay outside the gene matches. The CDR3 has 15 amino acids. The CDR3 DNA is TGTGCCAGCAGCGTAGATCCAGCGGGGGGGGTTGAGCAGTTCTTC. It encodes CASSVDPAGGVEQFF.

This clone was seen a few times. The chain links TRBV7-7 to TRBJ2-7; D not resolved. Trimming removed 1 base from V and 6 bases from J, with 10 bases in between. The CDR3 covers 13 residues. Germline V gene lookup returns CDR1 SSHAT and CDR2 FNYEAQ (reference sequence). The CDR3 region is CASSLGPLREQYF. The DNA for the CDR3 is TGTGCCAGCAGCTTAGGGCCGCTCCGCGAGCAGTACTTC.

This chain uses TRBV25-1 with TRBJ1-5, with 8 bases fitting TRBD1. Trimming cost V 4 bases and J 7 bases; bases outside gene matches: 6. The CDR3 runs to 14 residues. Germline CDR1 reads MGHDK; CDR2 reads SYGVNS. The CDR3 protein is CASSGTGGGQPQHF. CDR3 coding DNA: TGTGCCAGCAGTGGAACAGGGGGTGGGCAGCCCCAGCATTTT. The full variable domain, with the rest looked up from reference TRBV25-1 and TRBJ1-5, is EADIYQTPRYLVIGTGKKITLECSQTMGHDKMYWYQQDPGMELHLIHYSYGVNSTEKGDLSSESTVSRIRTEHFPLTLESARPSHTSQYLCASSGTGGGQPQHFGDGTRLSIL.

This clone was observed a single time. The chain couples TRBV7-6 to TRBJ2-1; possibly TRBD2 for D (6 bases). The V end lost 1 base, the J end lost 12 bases, and 13 bases lay between the germline ends. The germline gives CDR1 SGHVS, CDR2 FNYEAQ. CDR3 length: 13 amino acids. The CDR3 region is CASSLGTPGGQFF. The CDR3 nucleotides are TGTGCCAGCAGCTTAGGGACACCCGGGGGGCAGTTCTTC.